A single T cell receptor (beta chain) is shown here with its context. What it binds is not known. The CDR3 has 13 residues. V shed 4 bases and J 4 bases; nucleotides not matched to a gene: 2. Per the germline V gene, CDR1 is SNHLY and CDR2 is FYNNEI. This entry comes from a study of T cell responses to AZD1222 COVID-19 vaccine. Study-level findings and limits: Repertoire collection took place solely once the T cell response had peaked.

Clones were sequenced by immunoSEQ multiplex PCR, and TCRdb holds only the in-frame ones, with some missing. Among 130,000 or so clones, roughly 92% were seen once, and the ten largest hold roughly 0.91%. Source: peripheral blood, taken on day 0 of AZD1222 vaccination. J is TRBJ1-1 and V is TRBV2, with 8 bases that match TRBD1. This clonotype originated in an adult in good health. The CDR3 sequence is CASSGQGRTEAFF. In nucleotides, the CDR3 is TGTGCCAGCAGTGGACAGGGGCGCACTGAAGCTTTCTTT.